Listed below are T cell receptor beta chains from one sample, sequenced in a study of T cells in Graves' hyperthyroidism and ophthalmopathy. MiXCR, run by TCRdb on the multiplex PCR reads, gives a single entry per CDR3 protein. This sample has roughly 570,000 distinct CDR3 sequences, with 40% to 55% found just once. The specimen sequenced was peripheral blood or thyroid tissue (not recorded which). Receptors originate from a woman between 18 and 30 years old with Graves' hyperthyroidism. The CDR3 runs from the conserved cysteine through the conserved F or W. The D gene is left open where the match is weak. Rows give clone size only sometimes, using once, few, many, or a class for an expanded clone.

V	J	D	size	DNA	CDR3
TRBV10-3	TRBJ1-4	-	-	TGTGCCATCAGTGAGTCCGTGGCCTCCAATGAAAAACTGTTTTTT	CAISESVASNEKLFF
TRBV2	TRBJ2-5	-	-	TGTGCCAACTCCGGGGTCACACAAGAGACCCAGTACTTC	CANSGVTQETQYF
TRBV27	TRBJ1-2	-	few	TGTGCCAGCAGTTTATCAACCTGGGGGGGCTACACCTTC	CASSLSTWGGYTF
TRBV20-1	TRBJ2-2	-	-	TGCAGTGCCTGGGAGGGGGCGATGAGCACCGGGGAGCTGTTTTTT	CSAWEGAMSTGELFF
TRBV29-1	TRBJ1-2	-	-	TGCAGCGTTCGGTTGGGGGATGGCTACACCTTC	CSVRLGDGYTF
TRBV20-1	TRBJ1-6	TRBD1	-	TGCAGTGCTAGGGGACAGGGACAGGGGGCGGAAAATTCACCCCTCCACTTT	CSARGQGQGAENSPLHF
TRBV18	TRBJ1-4	-	-	TGTGCCAGCTCAGCAGGGGCAACTAATGAAAAACTGTTTTTT	CASSAGATNEKLFF
TRBV20-1	TRBJ2-7	-	-	TGCAGTGCTAGAGAGGACGGGAACCCCCATCCCTACGAGCAGTACTTC	CSAREDGNPHPYEQYF
TRBV6-1	TRBJ2-2	-	-	TGTGCCAGCCGGGAGAGGGGGCGGGAGATCACCGGGGAGCTGTTTTTT	CASRERGREITGELFF
TRBV7-3	TRBJ2-7	-	-	TGTGCCAGCAGCCCTGACACCGGGATAGGGTACGAGCAGTACTTC	CASSPDTGIGYEQYF
TRBV7-3	TRBJ2-1	TRBD1	-	TGTGCCAGCAGCTCAAACCGGGACAGGGGAAATGAGCAGTTCTTC	CASSSNRDRGNEQFF
TRBV30	TRBJ1-1	-	-	TGTGCCTGGGAGCCCGGACTCGTGGCAACTGAAGCTTTCTTT	CAWEPGLVATEAFF
TRBV4-1	TRBJ2-7	TRBD2	many	TGCGCCAGCAGCCTTCAGCCGGGACTAGCGGGAGTCGAGCAGTACTTC	CASSLQPGLAGVEQYF
TRBV25-1	TRBJ1-2	TRBD1	many	TGTGCCAGCAGTGATCGAGACAGGGGGAATTTGATGAAAGTCTACACCTTC	CASSDRDRGNLMKVYTF
TRBV9	TRBJ2-7	-	-	TGTGCCAGCAGCGTAGGGTGGGGACTCTCCTACGAGCAGTACTTC	CASSVGWGLSYEQYF
TRBV5-1	TRBJ2-6	-	-	TGCGCCAGCACCACTGCCGACGTCCTGACTTTC	CASTTADVLTF
TRBV10-3	TRBJ2-5	-	-	TGTGCCATCAGTGGGGAGAACGAGACCCAGTACTTC	CAISGENETQYF
TRBV2	TRBJ1-5	-	many	TGTGCCAGCAGTGAAAGGGAAGAAAATCAGCCCCAGCATTTT	CASSEREENQPQHF
TRBV7-2	TRBJ1-2	-	many	TGTGCCAGCAGCTTAGGGCCGGCAGGGAAAGGCTACACCTTC	CASSLGPAGKGYTF
TRBV20-1	TRBJ2-5	TRBD2	-	TGCAGTGCCCCCTCCGGGACTAGCGGGAGGGGGGAGGAGACCCAGTACTTC	CSAPSGTSGRGEETQYF
TRBV20-1	TRBJ1-6	TRBD1	-	TGCAGTGCTGTGGGGACAGGGCAGGACTCACCCCTCCACTTT	CSAVGTGQDSPLHF
TRBV20-1	TRBJ2-1	-	-	TGCAGTGCTAGAGAAGGGTTAAGGGGGAGGGATGAGCAGTTCTTC	CSAREGLRGRDEQFF
TRBV2	TRBJ1-2	-	few	TGTGCCAGCAGCTCCCCCGCCGGCAAGCCAAACTATGGCTACACCTTC	CASSSPAGKPNYGYTF
TRBV7-9	TRBJ2-7	TRBD1	once	TGTGCCAGCAGAAGGGACAGGGTCTTCGAGCAGTACTTC	CASRRDRVFEQYF
TRBV18	TRBJ1-1	-	many	TGTGCCAGCTCACCAAGCAGGATGAACACTGAAGCTTTCTTT	CASSPSRMNTEAFF
TRBV20-1	TRBJ1-2	-	-	TGCAGTGCTGCACTAGCGGGACGTATCACTAACTATGGCTACACCTTC	CSAALAGRITNYGYTF
TRBV5-6	TRBJ1-5	-	many	TGTGCCAGCAGCTTCTTTTCTAGGCAAGGCAATCAGCCCCAGCATTTT	CASSFFSRQGNQPQHF
TRBV18	TRBJ2-2	TRBD2	-	TGTGCCAGCTCTACTCCATGGGAGGGACGAACCGGGGAGCTGTTTTTT	CASSTPWEGRTGELFF
TRBV2	TRBJ1-2	TRBD1	-	TGTGCCAGCAGTGATTATGGGACAGGGGGCCCTGGCTACACCTTC	CASSDYGTGGPGYTF
TRBV15	TRBJ1-1	TRBD1	many	TGTGCCACCAGCCGACGGTGGCAGGGGGCCCTGAGGGCTTTCTTT	CATSRRWQGALRAFF
TRBV3-1	TRBJ2-7	-	many	TGTGCCAGCAGCCAAGATCGGCGACAGTCCTACGAGCAGTACTTC	CASSQDRRQSYEQYF
TRBV6-5	TRBJ1-2	-	many	TGTGCCAGCGCTTCCGGGACACTCCTCAGGGATGGCTACACCTTC	CASASGTLLRDGYTF
TRBV7-8	TRBJ2-1	TRBD2	few	TGTGCCAGCTCGATAGCGGGAGTAAATGAGCAGTTCTTC	CASSIAGVNEQFF
TRBV2	TRBJ1-1	-	many	TGTGCCAGCAGTGAAGTTCGGTGGGACACTGAAGCTTTCTTT	CASSEVRWDTEAFF
TRBV12-3/TRBV12-4	TRBJ1-5	-	-	TGTGCCAGCAGCGACGGCGCGGGAGGGCCCCAGACCCAGCATTTT	CASSDGAGGPQTQHF